This T cell receptor beta chain was identified in a study of blood T cell repertoires in COVID-19 (dated by TCRdb to 2018 to 2020). With respect to the entire study: Samples covering the acute and convalescent phases of COVID-19 were provided by collaborators in the United States, Italy and Spain. The samples were drawn from two sources: the first 160 participants of the ongoing ImmuneRACE study, and 950 to 1,500 subjects contributed by 6 global collaborators. Where HLA class I and class II types were available, the types were taken from metadata supplied by the sample provider, not from assay-based typing. Subjects who had been exposed to COVID-19, were actively infected with it, or had recovered from it provided the deeply sampled blood TCRbeta repertoires that made up the dataset. The sample metadata nearly always contained a de-identified subject ID, COVID-19 status, age in years and sex. The material from the prospective study consisted of cDNA or gDNA derived from T cells, B-cell-depleted T cells, or PBMCs. The repertoires were released in a freely available public database intended as a resource for research on the immune response to SARS-CoV-2.

Collaborating institutions collected whole blood in K2EDTA tubes following their own protocols. For TCRbeta analysis, collaborator samples were shipped as frozen whole blood, as isolated PBMCs, or as DNA extracted from either sample type. Results and caveats for the whole study, not just this receptor: How much clinical and demographic metadata was included differed by source and by participant, and the metadata was provided uncurated.

Notes on this clone: Its antigen remains undetermined. No base-level quality is on record; no much larger clone is a single base apart.

The germline V gene encodes CDR1 SGHVS and CDR2 FNYEAQ. CDR3 length: 14 amino acids, cysteine to phenylalanine. The entry retains the CDR3 DNA only, 42 bases that are in frame from base 1. Trimming takes 5 bases from V and 0 bases from J, and the germline ends sit 7 bases apart. TCRbeta CDR3 regions were amplified from genomic DNA using the immunoSEQ Assay, a bias-controlled multiplex PCR. The study's own analysis went as follows. The number of nucleated cells in each sample was estimated by amplification of reference gene primers within the assay. Sequence reads were collapsed and filtered to measure the absolute abundance of every unique TCRbeta CDR3 rearrangement. Productive Simpson clonality was computed per sample as the square root of Simpson's diversity index over productive rearrangements. The table comes from immuneACCESS by way of TCRdb, which keeps in-frame sequences with V and J called. Part of the clones is missing from these tables; in studies checked, under half for an unresolved V gene and the rest for unknown reasons. The V and J calls and clone size were taken over from that table, and D and trimming were inferred from the DNA. A total of roughly 200,000 clones appear in this sample, around four fifths of them only once. The ten largest clones take up approximately 5.1% of the sample.

The source is a woman between 70 and 85 years old with active or convalescent COVID-19. The chain couples TRBV7-6 to TRBJ2-2; there is no confident call for the D gene. The sample taken for sequencing was peripheral blood. CDR3 loop: CASSISANTGELFF. The DNA sequence is given as TGTGCCAGCAGCATCAGCGCGAACACCGGGGAGCTGTTTTTT.